The 19 T cell receptor beta chains listed next were all sequenced from one sample in a study of T cell responses to AZD1222 COVID-19 vaccine. Generated by immunoSEQ multiplex PCR, the TCRdb table keeps only in-frame clones and is missing some. The data contain under 200,000 clones, more than 90% of them singletons. This specimen was peripheral blood, taken 28 days after the second dose of the MenACWY control vaccine. The receptor set was obtained from an adult who received the MenACWY meningococcal vaccine as a control.

V is TRBV27 and J is TRBJ2-5, with no clear D. This CDR3 spans 17 amino acids. Trimming removed 5 bases from V and 0 bases from J, with 19 bases in between. Germline V gene sequence: CDR1 MNHEY, CDR2 SMNVEV (reference sequence). This chain's CDR3 is CASSQTPPGLYQETQYF. DNA for the CDR3: TGTGCCAGCAGTCAAACCCCTCCTGGGCTGTACCAAGAGACCCAGTACTTC.

This chain connects TRBV28 to TRBJ1-2; D call uncertain. From germline, CDR1 is MDHEN and CDR2 SYDVKM. This CDR3 is 16 amino acids long. The ends were cut back, 6 bases at V and 0 bases at J, with 17 bases in the middle. CDR3 residues: CASSIPGGLSNYGYTF. CDR3 DNA: TGTGCCAGCAGCATTCCCGGTGGCCTATCTAACTATGGCTACACCTTC.

This clone was counted once. CDR3 amino acids: CASTAGTRAGELFF. The CDR3 region has the DNA TGTGCCAGCACCGCCGGGACTAGAGCCGGGGAGCTGTTTTTT. The J gene is TRBJ2-2, the V gene TRBV6-1; the match to TRBD2 covers 8 bases. CDR3 size: 14 residues. J gave up 6 bases and V 7 bases, and 7 bases lay outside the gene matches. The germline V gene has CDR1 MNHNS and CDR2 SASEGT.

The genes are TRBV7-3 and TRBJ2-1, with D perhaps matching TRBD2 (6 bases). The germline V and J ends were trimmed by 2 bases and 10 bases, with 15 bases remaining between them. The CDR3 runs to 14 residues. CDR1 is SGHTA, CDR2 FQGTGA, per germline. The CDR3 spells CASSLGPGVVEQFF. DNA for the CDR3: TGTGCCAGCAGCTTAGGACCGGGGGTTGTCGAGCAGTTCTTC.

V is TRBV30 and J is TRBJ1-3; D gene unclear. Trimming cost V 0 bases and J 2 bases, with 11 bases left between them. Germline loops: CDR1 GTSNPN, CDR2 SVGIG (reference sequence). The CDR3 consists of 15 residues. CDR3 protein: CAWSVRERTGNTIYF. The CDR3 nucleotides read TGTGCCTGGAGTGTACGGGAGAGAACTGGAAACACCATATATTTT.

The rearrangement joins TRBV7-8 to TRBJ2-3; possibly TRBD2 for D (5 bases). The germline V and J ends were trimmed by 3 bases and 10 bases, with 8 bases remaining between them. Germline values: CDR1 SGHVS, CDR2 FQNEAQ. This CDR3 comprises 11 residues. For the CDR3, the DNA is TGTGCCAGCAGCTTTCAGGAGGCGCAGTATTTT. Its protein product is CASSFQEAQYF.

The rearrangement joins TRBV19 to TRBJ1-2; TRBD1 aligns across 7 bases. The CDR3 extends over 15 amino acids. Germline trimming cut 0 bases from V and 0 bases from J; bases unmatched to any gene: 1. In germline, CDR1 is LNHDA, CDR2 SQIVND (reference sequence). The CDR3: CASSIETGTNYGYTF. In DNA, the CDR3 is TGTGCCAGTAGTATAGAGACAGGGACTAACTATGGCTACACCTTC.

V usage is TRBV27 and J usage is TRBJ1-5; D may be TRBD1 (6 bases). V was cut by 4 bases and J by 0 bases, with 19 bases left in between. The CDR3 totals 18 residues. Germline CDR1 reads MNHEY; CDR2 reads SMNVEV (reference sequence). DNA for the CDR3: TGTGCCAGCAGTTCAACCCGACAGGTACTACATAGCAATCAGCCCCAGCATTTT. Translating it yields CASSSTRQVLHSNQPQHF.

The chain has TRBV4-1 and TRBJ2-3; no reliable D call. V gave up 4 bases and J gave up 5 bases, with 4 bases separating them. Germline-derived CDR1 and CDR2 are MGHRA and YSYEKL. This CDR3 region has 11 residues. CDR3 residues: CASSPGDTQYF. The CDR3 nucleotides read TGCGCCAGCAGCCCCGGAGATACGCAGTATTTT.

This chain connects TRBV24-1 to TRBJ2-2; 7 nucleotides align to TRBD1. The CDR3 loop spans 17 amino acids. The V segment lost 3 bases and the J segment 3 bases; nucleotides outside the gene matches: 9. Germline assignment: CDR1 KGHDR and CDR2 SFDVKD. DNA for the CDR3: TGTGCCACCAGTGATCCTCGAACAGGGGCGTACACCGGGGAGCTGTTTTTT. It translates to CATSDPRTGAYTGELFF.

The V and J genes are TRBV7-2 and TRBJ1-2; D gene ambiguous. Trimming shortened V by 1 base and J by 8 bases, and 11 bases separated the two germline ends. Germline CDR1 reads SGHTA; CDR2 reads FQGNSA. CDR3 length equals 13 residues. CDR3 protein: CASSLVLARGYTF. In DNA form, the CDR3 reads TGTGCCAGCAGCTTAGTGCTGGCTCGGGGCTACACCTTC.

The rearrangement links TRBV5-1 to TRBJ2-7, with 8 bases fitting TRBD1. The CDR3 is 13 residues long. CDR1 SGHRS and CDR2 YFSETQ come from the germline V gene. V gave up 2 bases and J gave up 6 bases; unmatched junction bases: 4. The CDR3, as DNA: TGCGCCAGCAGCTTCAGGCAGGGGGCCGAGCAGTACTTC. Translating gives CASSFRQGAEQYF.

The chain joins TRBV28 to TRBJ2-1; 10 bases are a match to TRBD2. Germline V gene lookup returns CDR1 MDHEN and CDR2 SYDVKM. With V trimmed by 3 bases and J by 8 bases, 7 bases remained unmatched. The CDR3 has 15 residues. CDR3 bases: TGTGCCAGCAGTTTCCCTAGACTAGCGGGCTATGAGCAGTTCTTC. This translates into CASSFPRLAGYEQFF.

Of note for this clone: The identical CDR3 is also encoded by other nucleotide sequences in the sample. This CDR3 is CASSLARNTEAFF. The CDR3 DNA sequence: TGTGCCAGCAGTTTAGCGAGGAACACTGAAGCTTTCTTT. The chain links TRBV12-3 or TRBV12-4 to TRBJ1-1; the D is unclear. Trimming removed 0 bases from V and 1 base from J, with 3 bases in between. CDR3 size: 13 residues.

J is TRBJ1-6 and V is TRBV19; D is ambiguous. This CDR3 contains 12 residues. Trimming removed 2 bases at V and 11 bases at J, with 7 bases between. Germline V lookup: CDR1 LNHDA, CDR2 SQIVND (reference sequence). The CDR3 loop is CASSIRDAPLHF. Here the CDR3 DNA reads TGTGCCAGTAGTATACGGGATGCACCCCTCCACTTT. The full variable domain, completed using reference TRBV19 and TRBJ1-6, is DGGITQSPKYLFRKEGQNVTLSCEQNLNHDAMYWYRQDPGQGLRLIYYSQIVNDFQKGDIAEGYSVSREKKESFPLTVTSAQKNPTAFYLCASSIRDAPLHFGNGTRLTVT.

J is TRBJ2-7 and V is TRBV5-6, with TRBD2 identical over 9 bases. V lost 6 bases, J lost 2 bases, and 9 bases stayed unmatched. Germline assignment: CDR1 SGHDT and CDR2 YYEEEE. This CDR3 has 15 amino acids. The CDR3 bases are TGTGCCAGCAAGCAATTTAGCGGGAGCCCCTACGAGCAGTACTTC. Translation: CASKQFSGSPYEQYF.

The chain has TRBV11-2 and TRBJ2-5; 7 nucleotides agree with TRBD2. V shed 3 bases, J shed 2 bases, and the junction held 9 bases outside the gene matches. This CDR3 region has 16 residues. Per the germline V gene, CDR1 is SGHAT and CDR2 is FQNNGV. In nucleotides, the CDR3 is TGTGCCAGCAGCTTTGCTAGCGGAGCCAAGCAAGAGACCCAGTACTTC. Protein sequence: CASSFASGAKQETQYF.

Only one count was recorded for this clone. This rearrangement joins TRBV5-8 to TRBJ2-7; 7 bases fit TRBD1. The V gene's germline CDR1 is SGHTS and CDR2 YDEGEE. The junction had 13 bases not matched to a gene; V was cut back by 4 bases and J by 0 bases. CDR3 size: 17 residues. The CDR3 DNA reads as TGTGCCAGCAGCACAGGGGCCCCCTGGGGAGTCTCCTACGAGCAGTACTTC. Residues: CASSTGAPWGVSYEQYF. Drawing the rest from reference TRBV5-8 and TRBJ2-7, the complete variable domain is EAGVTQSPTHLIKTRGQQATLRCSPISGHTSVYWYQQALGLGLQFLLWYDEGEERNRGNFPPRFSGRQFPNYSSELNVNALELEDSALYLCASSTGAPWGVSYEQYFGPGTRLTVT.

The V gene is TRBV6-2 or TRBV6-3, the J gene TRBJ2-7; possibly TRBD2 for D (7 bases). This CDR3 contains 14 residues. The V gene's germline CDR1 is MNHEY and CDR2 SVGEGT. V lost 2 bases to trimming and J lost 2 bases, with 10 bases between them. The CDR3 region has the DNA TGTGCCAGCAGTTACGAGGGGGGGGCCTACGAGCAGTACTTC. Translation gives CASSYEGGAYEQYF.